This T cell receptor beta chain was captured by sequencing in a study of blood T cells in healthy people across ages. For the study at large: In model experiments, template switching was able to capture about one barcoded beta molecule for every two T cells that were present.

The use of a sample-barcoded 5' primer and a J-beta primer mix characterized a second PCR of about 6 to 12 cycles. Via MiXCR, TCRdb re-called the 5' RACE reads, giving one row per CDR3 protein. Seen here are roughly 1,000,000 distinct CDR3 sequences, around 25% observed once, and the top ten hold approximately 0.7%. This clonotype was seen only a few times. The CDR3 has 14 residues. Germline values: CDR1 SQVTM, CDR2 ANQGSEA. The V end was cut by 7 bases, the J end by 2 bases, with 17 bases between. The sample was also reused in another study, on T cells of mothers and their children. As reported in that work: The yield was over 8 million TCR beta CDR3 reads from each mother and 2.5 million to 3.5 million from each child.

The chain has TRBV29-1 and TRBJ2-5, with D perhaps matching TRBD2 (5 bases). This receptor was taken from a girl aged 2 to 10 in good health. Source material: blood. The CDR3 DNA reads TGCAGCGGTCACGCGGGTCTAGGGCAAGAGACCCAGTACTTC. Its translation is CSGHAGLGQETQYF.